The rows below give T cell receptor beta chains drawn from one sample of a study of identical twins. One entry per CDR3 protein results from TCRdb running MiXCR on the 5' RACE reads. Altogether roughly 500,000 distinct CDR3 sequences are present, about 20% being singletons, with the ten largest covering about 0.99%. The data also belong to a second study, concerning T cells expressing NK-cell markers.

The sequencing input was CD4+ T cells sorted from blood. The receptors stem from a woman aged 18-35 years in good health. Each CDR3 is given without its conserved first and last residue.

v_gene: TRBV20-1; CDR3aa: SARDLGANTEAF
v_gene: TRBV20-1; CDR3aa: SARGQWQMNYGYT
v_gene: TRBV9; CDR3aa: ASSVDEGGGTGELF
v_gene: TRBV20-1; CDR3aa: SAVRGGKLLAKNIQY
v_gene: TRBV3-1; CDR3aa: ASSQDRRGAYEQY
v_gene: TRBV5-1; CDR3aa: ASSSRLGVGEIYNEQF
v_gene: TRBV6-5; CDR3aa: ASSYSIANSPLH
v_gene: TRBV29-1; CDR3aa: SVRTKGEKLF
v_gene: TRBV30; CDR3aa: AWSVAGRRQETQY
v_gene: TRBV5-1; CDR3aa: ASSGTGYSGANVLT